The 26 T cell receptor beta chains reported below all come from one sample, sequenced in a study of CD8 T cells in Susac syndrome. About 0.5 to 1 ug RNA was reverse transcribed with random hexamers. TCRdb reprocessed the immunoSEQ multiplex PCR reads via MiXCR and lists one record per CDR3 protein. The sample lists 250,000 to 300,000 distinct CDR3 sequences; 89% were seen once. The specimen sequenced was CD8+ T cells from PBMCs. Receptors were obtained from a human donor with multiple sclerosis.

This chain uses TRBV6-2 or TRBV6-3 with TRBJ2-1; 9 bases line up with TRBD2. The J segment lost 2 bases and the V segment lost 2 bases, leaving 7 bases of the junction unmatched. The CDR3 has 17 amino acids. Germline values: CDR1 MNHEY, CDR2 SVGEGT. As DNA, the CDR3 is TGTGCCAGCAGTTACAGTAGCGGGAGATGGGCCTACAATGAGCAGTTCTTC. It is translated as CASSYSSGRWAYNEQFF.

The chain links TRBV21-1 to TRBJ1-6. TRBV21-1 is a pseudogene. The CDR3 runs 11 residues. The CDR3 sequence: CASIRNSPLHF. The CDR3 DNA follows: TGTGCCAGCATCAGGAATTCACCCCTCCACTTT.

The rearrangement links TRBV28 to TRBJ1-5, with 8 bases that match TRBD1. Germline CDR1 and CDR2: MDHEN and SYDVKM. Trimming at V came to 6 bases and at J to 2 bases, leaving 3 bases not matched to a gene. The length of the CDR3 is 14 residues. This CDR3 reads CASSQTGGNQPQHF. For the CDR3, the DNA is TGTGCCAGCAGCCAGACAGGGGGCAATCAGCCCCAGCATTTT.

This clonotype was detected only a few times. The chain recombines TRBV6-5 with TRBJ1-5; TRBD1 is a possible D gene (5 bases). This CDR3 contains 13 residues. Between the trimmed V and J ends, which lost 0 bases and 11 bases, there was a span of 11 bases. Germline V gene data show CDR1 as MNHEY and CDR2 as SVGAGI. CDR3 nucleotide sequence: TGTGCCAGCAGTTACTCTAGGGTAGGGGCCCAGCATTTT. Its protein is CASSYSRVGAQHF.

The gene calls are TRBV20-1 and TRBJ2-5, with D possibly TRBD2 on 5 matching bases. This CDR3 region has 16 residues. The V gene's germline CDR1 is DFQATT and CDR2 SNEGSKA (reference sequence). The V end was cut by 0 bases, the J end by 2 bases, with 16 bases between. The CDR3 sequence is CSARDFVQRRQETQYF. The DNA of the CDR3 is TGCAGTGCTAGAGATTTTGTCCAGCGGAGACAAGAGACCCAGTACTTC.

This sequence joins TRBV11-3 and TRBJ2-5, with unresolved D. The CDR3 loop spans 17 amino acids. Germline-derived CDR1 and CDR2 are SGHNT and YENEEA. V lost 0 bases and J 5 bases, leaving 19 bases between the germline ends. In DNA form, the CDR3 reads TGTGCCAGCAGCTTAGATCGAACCGCAGTGTGGACGGAGACCCAGTACTTC. As protein: CASSLDRTAVWTETQYF.

The V gene is TRBV24-1, the J gene TRBJ2-7; D ambiguous. Trimming shortened V by 1 base and J by 9 bases, and 9 bases separated the two germline ends. The CDR3 sequence is 12 residues long. Per germline, CDR1 KGHDR and CDR2 SFDVKD. The CDR3 protein is CATSDFLGRQYF. CDR3 in DNA: TGTGCCACCAGTGATTTTCTGGGCAGGCAGTACTTC.

The rearrangement links TRBV20-1 to TRBJ2-2, with 9 bases lining up with TRBD1. CDR1 is DFQATT and CDR2 is SNEGSKA in the germline V gene (reference sequence). The CDR3 consists of 15 residues. V shed 3 bases and J 3 bases; nucleotides not matched to a gene: 5. The CDR3 is CSARRQGEDTGELFF. The CDR3 nucleotides read TGCAGTGCTAGGAGACAGGGGGAAGACACCGGGGAGCTGTTTTTT.

This rearrangement joins TRBV28 to TRBJ2-3; no clear D. This CDR3 spans 15 amino acids. The V gene lost 3 bases and the J gene lost 1 base, with 11 bases spanning the gap. Germline values: CDR1 MDHEN, CDR2 SYDVKM. The CDR3 nucleotides read TGTGCCAGCAGTTTCGACATCCGCCGCACAGATACGCAGTATTTT. Translating gives CASSFDIRRTDTQYF.

V gene TRBV5-1 combines with J gene TRBJ2-3; D is possibly TRBD2 (5 bases). The CDR3 consists of 14 residues. V was clipped by 7 bases and J by 0 bases, with 12 bases between them. The germline V gene has CDR1 SGHRS and CDR2 YFSETQ. CDR3 amino acids: CASGAAPSTDTQYF. The CDR3 DNA follows: TGCGCCAGCGGAGCGGCCCCTAGCACAGATACGCAGTATTTT. The full variable domain, completed using reference TRBV5-1 and TRBJ2-3, is KAGVTQTPRYLIKTRGQQVTLSCSPISGHRSVSWYQQTPGQGLQFLFEYFSETQRNKGNFPGRFSGRQFSNSRSEMNVSTLELGDSALYLCASGAAPSTDTQYFGPGTRLTVL.

This chain connects TRBV27 to TRBJ2-1, with 12 bases aligning to TRBD2. Trimming cost V 5 bases and J 4 bases; bases outside gene matches: 3. Germline CDR1 MNHEY, CDR2 SMNVEV (reference sequence). The CDR3 covers 15 residues. Here the CDR3 DNA reads TGTGCCAGCAGTACAGGACTAGCGGGGTACAATGAGCAGTTCTTC. Residues: CASSTGLAGYNEQFF.

V usage is TRBV7-9 and J usage is TRBJ1-5; D is perhaps TRBD1 (5 bases). The germline gives CDR1 SEHNR, CDR2 FQNEAQ (reference sequence). V dropped 5 bases and J dropped 9 bases, with 20 bases sitting between them. The CDR3 sequence is 15 residues long. CDR3 sequence: CASSGGDSRLWPQHF. The DNA of the CDR3 is TGTGCCAGCAGCGGAGGAGACAGCCGCCTTTGGCCCCAGCATTTT.

This chain links TRBV13 with TRBJ1-3; D remains ambiguous. This CDR3 is built from 15 residues. From germline, CDR1 is PRHDT and CDR2 FYEKMQ (reference sequence). With 5 bases removed from V and 0 bases from J, the gap between germline ends came to 11 bases. The CDR3 is CASSLGPISGNTIYF. For the CDR3, the DNA is TGTGCCAGCAGCCTCGGACCGATCTCTGGAAACACCATATATTTT.

Details on this clonotype: The junction departs from the called germline gene at one end, perhaps through a read error. The chain recombines TRBV7-9 with TRBJ2-1; 9 positions match TRBD2. From germline, CDR1 is SEHNR and CDR2 FQNEAQ (reference sequence). The CDR3 is 13 amino acids. CDR3 protein: CASSLGRAGGPSF. CDR3 DNA: TGTGCCAGCAGCTTAGGTCGGGCGGGAGGGCCCTCTTTC. Based on the CDR3 plus reference TRBV7-9 and TRBJ2-1, the full variable domain is DTGVSQNPRHKITKRGQNVTFRCDPISEHNRLYWYRQTLGQGPEFLTYFQNEAQLEKSRLLSDRFSAERPKGSFSTLEIQRTEQGDSAMYLCASSLGRAGGPSFGPGTRLTVL.

V is TRBV18 and J is TRBJ2-1; 7 positions agree with TRBD2. This CDR3 is built from 16 residues. CDR1 is KGHSH, CDR2 LQKENI, per germline. Trimming took 2 bases from V and 4 from J; bases not matched to a gene: 8. DNA for the CDR3: TGTGCCAGCTCACCATCGAATAGCGGGCCATACAATGAGCAGTTCTTC. Its translation is CASSPSNSGPYNEQFF.

The chain recombines TRBV5-4 with TRBJ2-3, with 7 bases that match TRBD1. The CDR3 spans 14 residues. V lost 0 bases to trimming and J lost 4 bases; unmatched junction nucleotides: 2. CDR1 SGHNT and CDR2 YYREEE come from the germline V gene (reference sequence). CDR3 loop: CASSLGQGPDTQYF. Written as DNA, the CDR3 is TGTGCCAGCAGCTTGGGACAGGGCCCAGATACGCAGTATTTT.

CDR3 coding DNA: TGCAGTGCGCCCCTAGGGTCCTACGAGCAGTACTTC. It codes for CSAPLGSYEQYF. This rearrangement joins TRBV20-1 to TRBJ2-7; D unresolved. The CDR3 has 12 residues. Deletions cut 6 bases from V and 1 base from J, with 10 bases between. CDR1 and CDR2 (germline): DFQATT, SNEGSKA (reference sequence).

The chain uses TRBV14 and TRBJ2-7, with D unclear. The CDR3 consists of 13 residues. The germline gives CDR1 SGHDN, CDR2 FVKESK. The germline V and J ends were trimmed by 4 bases and 6 bases, with 13 bases remaining between them. Here the CDR3 reads CASSLLAASEQYF. As DNA, the CDR3 is TGTGCCAGCAGCCTACTCGCCGCTTCCGAGCAGTACTTC.

In this sample, this clonotype turned up once. The chain is built from TRBV9 and TRBJ1-2, with 7 bases aligning to TRBD1. The CDR3 contains 15 residues. V trimming: 4 bases; J trimming: 4 bases; junction bases outside the gene matches: 10. Germline V gene lookup returns CDR1 SGDLS and CDR2 YYNGEE. CDR3 bases: TGTGCCAGCAGCCAAAAGGGGGCTACAAGCTATGGCTACACCTTC. This gives the protein CASSQKGATSYGYTF.

The rearrangement links TRBV20-1 to TRBJ2-1, with D unresolved. Trimming stripped 3 bases from V and 10 bases from J, with 19 bases between. Germline assignment: CDR1 DFQATT and CDR2 SNEGSKA (reference sequence). CDR3 size: 14 residues. CDR3 residues: CSASDRYKFSEQFF. For the CDR3, the DNA is TGCAGTGCTAGTGATAGATACAAATTTTCAGAGCAGTTCTTC.

With respect to this clonotype: The junction does not match germline at one end; this may be a read error. The genes are TRBV7-9 and TRBJ2-1, with 8 bases lining up with TRBD1. Germline lookup yields CDR1 SEHNR and CDR2 FQNEAQ (reference sequence). The CDR3 length is 12 residues. The CDR3 spells CASSLEGTGGIF. DNA for the CDR3: TGTGCCAGCAGCTTAGAGGGGACAGGAGGAATCTTC. The entire variable domain, with the rest obtained from reference TRBV7-9 and TRBJ2-1, is as follows: DTGVSQNPRHKITKRGQNVTFRCDPISEHNRLYWYRQTLGQGPEFLTYFQNEAQLEKSRLLSDRFSAERPKGSFSTLEIQRTEQGDSAMYLCASSLEGTGGIFGPGTRLTVL.

The chain is built from TRBV5-1 and TRBJ2-7, with TRBD2 matching over 8 bases. Looked up from germline, CDR1 is SGHRS and CDR2 is YFSETQ. This CDR3 has 16 amino acids. The junction had 11 bases not matched to a gene; V was cut back by 0 bases and J by 6 bases. The CDR3 reads CASSLAVREGIVEQYF. DNA of the CDR3: TGCGCCAGCAGCTTGGCCGTTCGGGAGGGGATCGTCGAGCAGTACTTC.

In this sample, this clonotype turned up a few times. The rearrangement uses TRBV27 and TRBJ2-1; 11 bases line up with TRBD2. The junction had 4 bases not matched to a gene; V was cut back by 5 bases and J by 4 bases. The CDR3 covers 15 residues. CDR1 is MNHEY and CDR2 is SMNVEV in the germline V gene (reference sequence). CDR3 loop: CASSKGTSGYNEQFF. CDR3 bases: TGTGCCAGCAGTAAGGGGACTAGCGGATACAATGAGCAGTTCTTC.

This sequence joins TRBV28 and TRBJ1-5; 7 nucleotides line up with TRBD1. The germline CDR1 and CDR2 sequences are MDHEN and SYDVKM. The CDR3 extends over 14 amino acids. Trimming took 3 bases from V and 7 from J; bases not matched to a gene: 6. CDR3 residues: CASSLTTGDQPQHF. For the CDR3, the DNA is TGTGCCAGCAGTTTGACTACAGGGGACCAGCCCCAGCATTTT. Based on the CDR3 plus reference TRBV28 and TRBJ1-5, the full variable domain is DVKVTQSSRYLVKRTGEKVFLECVQDMDHENMFWYRQDPGLGLRLIYFSYDVKMKEKGDIPEGYSVSREKKERFSLILESASTNQTSMYLCASSLTTGDQPQHFGDGTRLSIL.

The gene calls are TRBV7-9 and TRBJ2-7, with D hard to call. Trimming removed 0 bases at V and 5 bases at J, with 11 bases between. The CDR3 is 14 amino acids. Looked up from germline, CDR1 is SEHNR and CDR2 is FQNEAQ (reference sequence). DNA of the CDR3: TGTGCCAGCAGCTTAGCGGACCCACGGAACGAGCAGTACTTC. It specifies CASSLADPRNEQYF.

The J gene is TRBJ2-7, the V gene TRBV27; a weak D match, TRBD2 (6 bases). Germline values: CDR1 MNHEY, CDR2 SMNVEV (reference sequence). The V gene lost 4 bases and the J gene lost 2 bases, with 15 bases spanning the gap. This CDR3 has 15 residues. CDR3 DNA: TGTGCCAGCAGTTCCCCCCGGACGGGGGCCTACGAGCAGTACTTC. It is translated as CASSSPRTGAYEQYF.